A selection of T cell receptor beta chains follows, all from one sample in a study of blood T cell repertoires in COVID-19. The data were produced by immunoSEQ multiplex PCR, yet TCRdb's version contains in-frame clones alone and is incomplete. The sample has over 150,000 clones, over 80% seen once. Sequencing used peripheral blood. The source of these receptors is a woman in her forties with COVID-19, enrolled during active disease. Both conserved end residues are trimmed from each CDR3.

TRBV7-9	TRBJ2-5	ASSRDYETQY
TRBV5-4	TRBJ2-3	ASSLALARTDTQY
TRBV10-1	TRBJ2-1	ASSVRGTNEQF
TRBV24-1	TRBJ2-2	ATSGREDTGELF
TRBV11-2	TRBJ1-3	ASSNGHLGNTIY
TRBV9	TRBJ1-1	ASNGRREATEAF
TRBV5-1	TRBJ1-2	ASSPTRGERYGYT
TRBV12-5	TRBJ1-1	ASGKTGGTEAF
TRBV7-9	TRBJ2-7	ASLGGDGYEQY
TRBV19	TRBJ1-5	ASKTGWQPQH
TRBV10-2	TRBJ2-7	ASRGLAGDEQY
TRBV27	TRBJ1-2	ASSLRFPGGDGYT
TRBV19	TRBJ2-7	ATSGLSYEQY
TRBV5-1	TRBJ2-2	ASSLDQGNTGELF
TRBV7-2	TRBJ1-6	ASSLEAGNSPLH
TRBV28	TRBJ1-5	ASSSPYPHDSSNQPQH
TRBV6-4	TRBJ1-2	ASTDRGVIYGYT
TRBV29-1	TRBJ1-1	SGVQGNTEAF
TRBV5-3	TRBJ2-5	ARSSGTDIGETQY
TRBV9	TRBJ2-1	ASSGGTSGTYNEQF
TRBV6-1	TRBJ1-1	ASSEGRDEAF
TRBV19	TRBJ2-2	ASSDQGLVTGELF
TRBV6-5	TRBJ2-2	ASTGGAGELF
TRBV5-5	TRBJ1-3	ASSLWGTGNTIY
TRBV19	TRBJ1-2	ASSMVFEQLYGYT
TRBV2	TRBJ1-6	ASRGREGSPLH
TRBV18	TRBJ2-7	ASSPRTGTDEQY
TRBV25-1	TRBJ1-1	ASSAAPGGARGNTEAF
TRBV5-4	TRBJ1-1	AVTAPGQGNTEAF
TRBV28	TRBJ1-1	ASRPQASEAF
TRBV5-1	TRBJ1-1	ASSLIVRRWNTEAF